This paragraph covers one T cell receptor beta chain sequence. This clone was counted once. This clone's antigen is unknown. No quality values exist for individual bases; no much larger clone is one base distant. This record comes from a study of blood T cell repertoires in COVID-19 (dated by TCRdb to 2019 to 2021). Regarding the study in general: Collaborator samples came from the United States, Italy and Spain and covered acute and convalescent phases of COVID-19. The prospective study material was composed of cDNA or gDNA derived from T cells, B-cell-depleted T cells, or PBMCs. Deeply sampled blood TCRbeta repertoires from subjects exposed to, actively infected with, or recovered from COVID-19 were included in the dataset. A freely available public database, intended as a resource for researchers studying the immune response to SARS-CoV-2, is where the repertoires were released. The samples were drawn from two sources: the first 160 participants of the ongoing ImmuneRACE study, and fewer than 1,500 subjects contributed by 6 global collaborators. Nearly every sample came with metadata listing a de-identified subject ID, COVID-19 status, age in years and sex. Where HLA class I and class II types were available, the types were taken from metadata supplied by the sample provider, not from assay-based typing.

Collaborating institutions collected whole blood in K2EDTA tubes following their own protocols. Collaborator samples were shipped for TCRbeta analysis as frozen whole blood, isolated PBMCs, or DNA extracted from either sample type. TCRbeta CDR3 regions were amplified from genomic DNA using the immunoSEQ Assay, a bias-controlled multiplex PCR. Per the authors' processing: Within the assay, amplification of reference gene primers was used to estimate how many nucleated cells each sample contained. Sequence reads were collapsed and filtered to measure the absolute abundance of every unique TCRbeta CDR3 rearrangement. Productive Simpson clonality was computed per sample as the square root of Simpson's diversity index over productive rearrangements. Entries here come from immuneACCESS through TCRdb and include only in-frame sequences with V and J called. Some clones fail to appear in such tables; in the studies checked, an unresolved V gene covers under half of the shortfall, and the cause of the remainder is unknown. V, J and clone size reflect that table, while D and trimming were determined from the DNA. In all, the sample holds fewer than 250,000 clones, and about 85% of those were seen once. The biggest ten clones account for around 0.98% of the sample.

CDR1 and CDR2 (MGHRA, YSYEKL) derive from the germline V gene. The CDR3 covers 15 residues, taking in both the cysteine and the phenylalanine. Left in the record is the CDR3 DNA by itself, 45 bases read in frame from the first base. Trimming removed 7 bases from V and 4 bases from J; the gene matches leave 11 bases unexplained. What the work shows at the level of the full study, not this receptor alone: The quantity of clinical and demographic metadata differed by source and by participant and was supplied without curation.

What was sequenced was peripheral blood. The clonotype was recovered from a man aged 35 to 55 with acute or convalescent COVID-19. The chain is assembled from TRBV4-1 and TRBJ2-5; 8 bases in between match TRBD2. Read as DNA, the sequence is TGCGCCAGCACCAAGGCCGGGGGGGTGGGAGAGACCCAGTACTTC. It translates as CASTKAGGVGETQYF.